A selection of T cell receptor beta chains follows, all from one sample in a study of shared clonotypes between healthy human individuals. Sequencing used immunoSEQ multiplex PCR; TCRdb keeps in-frame clones, though not all of them. This table has under 2,500,000 clones, 90% to 96% appearing once. Material: naive CD4+ T cells sorted from blood. These receptors came from a man younger than 30 in good health. CDR3s include the opening cysteine and the closing phenylalanine or tryptophan. Fields, in order: J gene, V gene, D gene, clone size, CDR3 protein, CDR3 DNA. The D gene is left open where the match is weak. Size tells how often a clone was seen (once, few, many) or the class of an expanded clone, and some rows leave it out.

J gene: TRBJ1-2
V gene: TRBV19
D gene: NA
clone size: NA
CDR3 protein: CASSMAGVNYGYTF
CDR3 DNA: TGTGCCAGTAGTATGGCAGGAGTTAACTATGGCTACACCTTC

J gene: TRBJ1-1
V gene: TRBV28
D gene: TRBD1
clone size: NA
CDR3 protein: CASTLLQGGDTEAFF
CDR3 DNA: TGTGCCAGCACCCTTCTCCAGGGGGGGGACACTGAAGCTTTCTTT

J gene: TRBJ2-7
V gene: TRBV7-2
D gene: NA
clone size: NA
CDR3 protein: CASSGEAVQYF
CDR3 DNA: TGTGCCAGCAGCGGGGAAGCTGTGCAGTACTTC

J gene: TRBJ2-3
V gene: TRBV10-3
D gene: NA
clone size: NA
CDR3 protein: CAISEFPTGLSTDTQYF
CDR3 DNA: TGTGCCATCAGTGAGTTCCCAACGGGTCTGAGCACAGATACGCAGTATTTT

J gene: TRBJ2-2
V gene: TRBV28
D gene: NA
clone size: NA
CDR3 protein: CASTQWDAGELFF
CDR3 DNA: TGTGCCAGCACCCAGTGGGATGCCGGGGAGCTGTTTTTT

J gene: TRBJ2-3
V gene: TRBV7-4
D gene: TRBD1
clone size: NA
CDR3 protein: CASSLGTGGGSDTQYF
CDR3 DNA: TGTGCCAGCAGCTTAGGGACAGGGGGTGGGTCAGATACGCAGTATTTT

J gene: TRBJ1-1
V gene: TRBV28
D gene: NA
clone size: NA
CDR3 protein: CATTPGTEAFF
CDR3 DNA: TGTGCCACCACTCCGGGAACCGAAGCTTTCTTT

J gene: TRBJ1-2
V gene: TRBV4-1
D gene: NA
clone size: NA
CDR3 protein: CASSQVPHGYTF
CDR3 DNA: TGCGCCAGCAGCCAAGTCCCTCATGGCTACACCTTC

J gene: TRBJ2-5
V gene: TRBV6-5
D gene: TRBD2
clone size: NA
CDR3 protein: CASSRLAGGGETQYF
CDR3 DNA: TGTGCCAGCAGCCGACTAGCGGGAGGGGGAGAGACCCAGTACTTC

J gene: TRBJ2-3
V gene: TRBV2
D gene: TRBD2
clone size: NA
CDR3 protein: CASSEVREGRGLLYTQYF
CDR3 DNA: TGTGCCAGCAGTGAAGTCCGGGAGGGCCGCGGCCTTCTTTATACGCAGTATTTT

J gene: TRBJ1-1
V gene: TRBV19
D gene: NA
clone size: NA
CDR3 protein: CASRYPKNTEAFF
CDR3 DNA: TGTGCCAGTAGATACCCAAAAAACACTGAAGCTTTCTTT

J gene: TRBJ2-7
V gene: TRBV2
D gene: NA
clone size: NA
CDR3 protein: CASKGGRPTSSYEQYF
CDR3 DNA: TGTGCCAGTAAGGGGGGACGCCCTACTAGCTCCTACGAGCAGTACTTC

J gene: TRBJ1-2
V gene: TRBV6-6
D gene: NA
clone size: NA
CDR3 protein: CASSYAGASGYTF
CDR3 DNA: TGTGCCAGCAGTTATGCGGGGGCGAGTGGCTACACCTTC

J gene: TRBJ1-1
V gene: TRBV7-8
D gene: NA
clone size: NA
CDR3 protein: CASSLSVFRGGNTEAFF
CDR3 DNA: TGTGCCAGCAGCTTATCGGTTTTCAGGGGCGGGAACACTGAAGCTTTCTTT

J gene: TRBJ1-6
V gene: TRBV30
D gene: NA
clone size: NA
CDR3 protein: CAWEGRSSYNSPLHF
CDR3 DNA: TGTGCCTGGGAGGGCCGAAGCTCCTATAATTCACCCCTCCACTTT

J gene: TRBJ2-7
V gene: TRBV6-8
D gene: NA
clone size: NA
CDR3 protein: CASSGRDGRSYEQYF
CDR3 DNA: TGTGCCAGCAGTGGCCGGGACGGAAGATCCTACGAGCAGTACTTC

J gene: TRBJ2-7
V gene: TRBV6-6
D gene: TRBD2
clone size: NA
CDR3 protein: CASSGTSGTDEQYF
CDR3 DNA: TGTGCCAGCAGTGGGACTAGCGGGACTGACGAGCAGTACTTC

J gene: TRBJ2-5
V gene: TRBV28
D gene: NA
clone size: NA
CDR3 protein: CASSGERETQYF
CDR3 DNA: TGTGCCAGCAGTGGGGAGAGAGAGACCCAGTACTTC

J gene: TRBJ2-7
V gene: TRBV11-2
D gene: NA
clone size: NA
CDR3 protein: CASSLSYVVYEQYF
CDR3 DNA: TGTGCCAGCAGCTTATCCTACGTGGTGTACGAGCAGTACTTC

J gene: TRBJ2-3
V gene: TRBV7-6
D gene: TRBD2
clone size: NA
CDR3 protein: CASSPRLAGSDTQYF
CDR3 DNA: TGTGCCAGCAGCCCAAGACTAGCGGGAAGTGATACGCAGTATTTT

J gene: TRBJ1-4
V gene: TRBV6-6
D gene: NA
clone size: NA
CDR3 protein: CASQLQGPTNEKLFF
CDR3 DNA: TGTGCCAGCCAGCTTCAGGGCCCAACTAATGAAAAACTGTTTTTT

J gene: TRBJ2-2
V gene: TRBV9
D gene: TRBD1
clone size: NA
CDR3 protein: CASSSGQGGTGELFF
CDR3 DNA: TGTGCCAGCAGCTCAGGACAGGGGGGCACCGGGGAGCTGTTTTTT

J gene: TRBJ2-2
V gene: TRBV6-5
D gene: NA
clone size: NA
CDR3 protein: CASRSGSRNTGELFF
CDR3 DNA: TGTGCCAGCAGATCCGGGAGTCGGAACACCGGGGAGCTGTTTTTT

J gene: TRBJ1-1
V gene: TRBV30
D gene: TRBD1
clone size: once
CDR3 protein: CAWSVGRGRAGDTEAFF
CDR3 DNA: TGTGCCTGGAGTGTCGGCAGGGGGCGCGCGGGGGACACTGAAGCTTTCTTT

J gene: TRBJ2-7
V gene: TRBV2
D gene: NA
clone size: NA
CDR3 protein: CACRKGPYEQYF
CDR3 DNA: TGTGCCTGTCGTAAAGGCCCCTACGAGCAGTACTTC

J gene: TRBJ1-1
V gene: TRBV10-3
D gene: NA
clone size: once
CDR3 protein: CAISPGGEAFF
CDR3 DNA: TGTGCCATCAGCCCCGGCGGTGAAGCTTTCTTT

J gene: TRBJ1-5
V gene: TRBV15
D gene: TRBD1
clone size: NA
CDR3 protein: CATSGTGKNQPQHF
CDR3 DNA: TGTGCCACCAGTGGGACAGGCAAAAATCAGCCCCAGCATTTT

J gene: TRBJ2-7
V gene: TRBV27
D gene: NA
clone size: NA
CDR3 protein: CASSLYGGSPYEQYF
CDR3 DNA: TGTGCCAGCAGTTTATATGGGGGAAGCCCCTACGAGCAGTACTTC

J gene: TRBJ2-7
V gene: TRBV6-5
D gene: NA
clone size: NA
CDR3 protein: CASSYFQGGYSYEQYF
CDR3 DNA: TGTGCCAGCAGTTACTTCCAGGGGGGATACTCCTACGAGCAGTACTTC

J gene: TRBJ2-2
V gene: TRBV18
D gene: NA
clone size: NA
CDR3 protein: CASSPDRTTGELFF
CDR3 DNA: TGTGCCAGCTCACCCGACAGAACCACCGGGGAGCTGTTTTTT

J gene: TRBJ1-6
V gene: TRBV6-6
D gene: NA
clone size: NA
CDR3 protein: CASSSGPNSPLHF
CDR3 DNA: TGTGCCAGCAGTAGCGGGCCGAATTCACCCCTCCACTTT

J gene: TRBJ2-3
V gene: TRBV11-2
D gene: NA
clone size: NA
CDR3 protein: CASSSGGQGTDTQYF
CDR3 DNA: TGTGCCAGCAGCTCGGGAGGACAGGGCACAGATACGCAGTATTTT

J gene: TRBJ1-2
V gene: TRBV7-9
D gene: TRBD1
clone size: NA
CDR3 protein: CASSPPGQGGRGYTF
CDR3 DNA: TGTGCCAGCAGCCCTCCGGGACAGGGGGGAAGGGGCTACACCTTC

J gene: TRBJ2-5
V gene: TRBV28
D gene: NA
clone size: NA
CDR3 protein: CASSFVRGKETQYF
CDR3 DNA: TGTGCCAGCAGTTTTGTCAGGGGAAAGGAGACCCAGTACTTC

J gene: TRBJ2-3
V gene: TRBV29-1
D gene: NA
clone size: NA
CDR3 protein: CSVDRDGTDTQYF
CDR3 DNA: TGCAGCGTTGACAGGGACGGCACAGATACGCAGTATTTT

J gene: TRBJ2-7
V gene: TRBV5-1
D gene: NA
clone size: NA
CDR3 protein: CASSLGGTRDEQYF
CDR3 DNA: TGCGCCAGCAGCTTGGGCGGGACGAGGGACGAGCAGTACTTC

J gene: TRBJ1-2
V gene: TRBV10-3
D gene: NA
clone size: NA
CDR3 protein: CAISEGTLYGYTF
CDR3 DNA: TGTGCCATCAGTGAAGGGACACTCTATGGCTACACCTTC

J gene: TRBJ2-1
V gene: TRBV5-1
D gene: TRBD1
clone size: NA
CDR3 protein: CASSVRDRGRNEQFF
CDR3 DNA: TGCGCCAGCAGCGTCCGGGACAGGGGTAGGAATGAGCAGTTCTTC

J gene: TRBJ2-7
V gene: TRBV30
D gene: NA
clone size: NA
CDR3 protein: CAWSGSQYNEQYF
CDR3 DNA: TGTGCCTGGAGTGGGTCACAGTATAACGAGCAGTACTTC

J gene: TRBJ2-7
V gene: TRBV10-3
D gene: TRBD2
clone size: NA
CDR3 protein: CAISRGTSVAYEQYF
CDR3 DNA: TGTGCCATCAGTCGAGGGACTAGCGTCGCCTACGAGCAGTACTTC

J gene: TRBJ2-7
V gene: TRBV10-3
D gene: NA
clone size: NA
CDR3 protein: CAISVGSPYEQYF
CDR3 DNA: TGTGCCATCAGTGTAGGCAGCCCCTACGAGCAGTACTTC

J gene: TRBJ2-3
V gene: TRBV11-2
D gene: TRBD2
clone size: NA
CDR3 protein: CASSSSGRRSDTQYF
CDR3 DNA: TGTGCCAGCAGCTCTAGCGGGAGGAGGTCAGATACGCAGTATTTT

J gene: TRBJ2-1
V gene: TRBV5-1
D gene: NA
clone size: once
CDR3 protein: CASSASSYNEQFF
CDR3 DNA: TGCGCCAGCAGCGCGAGCTCCTACAATGAGCAGTTCTTC

J gene: TRBJ2-7
V gene: TRBV7-9
D gene: NA
clone size: NA
CDR3 protein: CASSSSRTYYEQYF
CDR3 DNA: TGTGCCAGCAGCTCATCTCGGACCTACTACGAGCAGTACTTC

J gene: TRBJ2-5
V gene: TRBV2
D gene: TRBD2
clone size: NA
CDR3 protein: CASSMGTSGETQYF
CDR3 DNA: TGTGCCAGCAGTATGGGGACTAGCGGAGAGACCCAGTACTTC

J gene: TRBJ1-2
V gene: TRBV19
D gene: NA
clone size: NA
CDR3 protein: CASSMLLSTSNYGYTF
CDR3 DNA: TGTGCCAGTAGTATGTTACTGTCGACCTCTAACTATGGCTACACCTTC

J gene: TRBJ1-1
V gene: TRBV5-1
D gene: NA
clone size: NA
CDR3 protein: CASSLEGLNTEAFF
CDR3 DNA: TGCGCCAGCAGCTTGGAGGGGTTGAACACTGAAGCTTTCTTT

J gene: TRBJ2-5
V gene: TRBV18
D gene: NA
clone size: NA
CDR3 protein: CASSPIPGTAETQYF
CDR3 DNA: TGTGCCAGCTCACCCATTCCCGGGACGGCAGAGACCCAGTACTTC

J gene: TRBJ2-3
V gene: TRBV6-6
D gene: NA
clone size: NA
CDR3 protein: CASSYSGMGSTDTQYF
CDR3 DNA: TGTGCCAGCAGTTACTCGGGGATGGGTTCAACAGATACGCAGTATTTT

J gene: TRBJ1-6
V gene: TRBV9
D gene: NA
clone size: NA
CDR3 protein: CASSVGQDNSPLHF
CDR3 DNA: TGTGCCAGCAGCGTTGGGCAGGATAATTCACCCCTCCACTTT

J gene: TRBJ2-7
V gene: TRBV9
D gene: NA
clone size: NA
CDR3 protein: CASSVERVPYEQYF
CDR3 DNA: TGTGCCAGCAGCGTAGAACGGGTACCCTACGAGCAGTACTTC

J gene: TRBJ2-3
V gene: TRBV4-1
D gene: NA
clone size: NA
CDR3 protein: CASSQRSASTDTQYF
CDR3 DNA: TGCGCCAGCAGCCAAAGGTCCGCTAGCACAGATACGCAGTATTTT

J gene: TRBJ2-1
V gene: TRBV7-8
D gene: NA
clone size: once
CDR3 protein: CASSLAGSSYNEQFF
CDR3 DNA: TGTGCCAGCAGCTTGGCCGGGAGCTCCTACAATGAGCAGTTCTTC

J gene: TRBJ2-3
V gene: TRBV18
D gene: NA
clone size: NA
CDR3 protein: CASSPLDTQYF
CDR3 DNA: TGTGCCAGCTCACCGTTGGATACGCAGTATTTT

J gene: TRBJ2-7
V gene: TRBV7-2
D gene: TRBD1
clone size: NA
CDR3 protein: CASSPGTGDREQYF
CDR3 DNA: TGTGCCAGCAGCCCGGGGACAGGGGACAGAGAGCAGTACTTC

J gene: TRBJ1-1
V gene: TRBV6-1
D gene: NA
clone size: NA
CDR3 protein: CASSEAPGTGNTEAFF
CDR3 DNA: TGTGCCAGCAGTGAAGCCCCCGGGACCGGGAACACTGAAGCTTTCTTT

J gene: TRBJ1-1
V gene: TRBV2
D gene: NA
clone size: NA
CDR3 protein: CASSDGGNTEAFF
CDR3 DNA: TGTGCCAGCAGTGACGGCGGGAACACTGAAGCTTTCTTT